The next 12 T cell receptor beta chains were all read from a single sample in a study of blood T cell repertoires in COVID-19. Libraries were prepared by immunoSEQ multiplex PCR; TCRdb keeps only in-frame clonotypes and omits some of them. Here the sample spans 50,000 or so clones, about three quarters being singletons. Sequenced input: peripheral blood. These receptors originate from a human donor with active or convalescent COVID-19. The donor label of this sample is uncertain.

The V gene is TRBV24-1, the J gene TRBJ1-5; 9 bases are a match to TRBD1. The V segment lost 3 bases and the J segment 6 bases; nucleotides outside the gene matches: 8. In germline, CDR1 is KGHDR, CDR2 SFDVKD. The CDR3 is 16 amino acids. This CDR3 is CATSDPGQGAGQPQHF. The DNA for the CDR3 is TGTGCCACCAGTGATCCGGGACAGGGAGCCGGTCAGCCCCAGCATTTT.

The rearrangement links TRBV7-9 to TRBJ1-1; 9 nucleotides align to TRBD1. With 5 bases clipped from V and 5 bases from J, the junction kept 3 bases outside the gene matches. The germline CDR1 and CDR2 sequences are SEHNR and FQNEAQ (reference sequence). The CDR3 is 13 amino acids. DNA of the CDR3: TGTGCCAGCAGCCCGACAGGGGGTACTGAAGCTTTCTTT. This translates into CASSPTGGTEAFF.

CDR3 nucleotide sequence: TGCGCCAGCAGAAAAGGGGCTGAAGCTTTCTTT. This sequence encodes CASRKGAEAFF. This chain links TRBV4-3 with TRBJ1-1; perhaps TRBD1 as D (5 bases). CDR3 size: 11 residues. V was pared by 6 bases and J by 6 bases, with 8 bases between. Germline values: CDR1 LGHNA, CDR2 YSLEER.

The rearrangement joins TRBV28 to TRBJ1-1, with D perhaps TRBD1 (5 bases). The V end was cut by 5 bases, the J end by 1 base, with 11 bases between. The CDR3 consists of 14 residues. In germline, CDR1 is MDHEN, CDR2 SYDVKM. The CDR3 region is CASSDTGENTEAFF. The CDR3 DNA follows: TGTGCCAGCAGTGACACGGGGGAGAACACTGAAGCTTTCTTT.

The rearrangement uses TRBV7-3 and TRBJ2-4; D possibly corresponds to TRBD2 (6 bases). The ends were cut back, 5 bases at V and 8 bases at J, with 19 bases in the middle. This CDR3 region has 15 residues. Germline loops: CDR1 SGHTA, CDR2 FQGTGA. The CDR3 DNA sequence: TGTGCCAGCAGCCGAGGGGAAGGGAGGACGGACATTCAGTACTTC. As protein: CASSRGEGRTDIQYF.

The rearrangement uses TRBV10-3 and TRBJ1-2; possibly TRBD1 for D (6 bases). The ends were cut back, 7 bases at V and 4 bases at J, with 16 bases in the middle. CDR1 is ENHRY and CDR2 is SYGVKD in the germline V gene. This CDR3 contains 14 residues. CDR3 nucleotides: TGTGCCATCACTCCTTCTACAGGGAGCTATGGCTACACCTTC. As protein: CAITPSTGSYGYTF.

The chain carries TRBV2 and TRBJ1-1; D gene uncertain. This CDR3 spans 15 amino acids. Germline V lookup: CDR1 SNHLY, CDR2 FYNNEI. Between the trimmed V and J ends, which lost 1 base and 4 bases, there was a span of 13 bases. In DNA, the CDR3 is TGTGCCAGCAGTGAAGTGTCGGCAGGAACCACTGAAGCTTTCTTT. This sequence encodes CASSEVSAGTTEAFF.

This chain links TRBV5-1 with TRBJ1-1; D is unclear. The V end was cut by 0 bases, the J end by 5 bases, with 14 bases between. CDR1 SGHRS and CDR2 YFSETQ come from the germline V gene. This CDR3 spans 15 amino acids. The CDR3: CASSLGDGGRTEAFF. The CDR3 DNA reads TGCGCCAGCAGCTTGGGTGATGGAGGGCGAACTGAAGCTTTCTTT. The complete variable domain, with remaining parts taken from reference TRBV5-1 and TRBJ1-1, reads KAGVTQTPRYLIKTRGQQVTLSCSPISGHRSVSWYQQTPGQGLQFLFEYFSETQRNKGNFPGRFSGRQFSNSRSEMNVSTLELGDSALYLCASSLGDGGRTEAFFGQGTRLTVV.

This clone was detected only a few times. Other DNA variants within this sample encode the same CDR3. V is TRBV9 and J is TRBJ1-5; weak D call: TRBD1 (5 bases). Germline CDR1 and CDR2: SGDLS and YYNGEE. The CDR3 is 14 residues long. The V end was cut by 0 bases, the J end by 7 bases, with 11 bases between. The CDR3 DNA sequence: TGTGCCAGCAGCGTAGATGGGGCCGGGCAGCCCCAGCATTTT. Its translation: CASSVDGAGQPQHF.

This rearrangement joins TRBV11-2 to TRBJ2-2, with 9 bases aligning to TRBD2. This CDR3 region has 13 residues. Germline CDR1 and CDR2: SGHAT and FQNNGV. The junction had 9 bases not matched to a gene; V was cut back by 5 bases and J by 14 bases. In DNA, the CDR3 is TGTGCCAGCAGCCGAGCCCTCGGGACTAGCCTGTTTTTT. Protein product: CASSRALGTSLFF. Using reference TRBV11-2 and TRBJ2-2 for the parts outside the CDR3, the full variable domain is EAGVAQSPRYKIIEKRQSVAFWCNPISGHATLYWYQQILGQGPKLLIQFQNNGVVDDSQLPKDRFSAERLKGVDSTLKIQPAKLEDSAVYLCASSRALGTSLFFGEGSRLTVL.

This sequence joins TRBV9 and TRBJ2-1; 10 bases are shared with TRBD2. Germline CDR1 is SGDLS and CDR2 is YYNGEE. CDR3 length: 16 residues. J was trimmed by 4 bases and V by 1 base; bases with no gene match: 5. CDR3 nucleotides: TGTGCCAGCAGCGTAACTACTAGCGGGATGTACAATGAGCAGTTCTTC. This translates into CASSVTTSGMYNEQFF.

The chain links TRBV11-3 to TRBJ2-2; D is unclear. V gave up 5 bases and J gave up 1 base, with 14 bases separating them. The V gene's germline CDR1 is SGHNT and CDR2 YENEEA. The CDR3 is 16 residues long. In DNA, the CDR3 is TGTGCCAGCAGCCCCAGACTGGAATTGAACACCGGGGAGCTGTTTTTT. This translates into CASSPRLELNTGELFF.